Presented here are 16 T cell receptor beta chains from one specimen sequenced in a study of T cells in localized non-small cell lung cancer. TCRdb keeps only in-frame clones here, not all; method: immunoSEQ multiplex PCR. The repertoire holds around 24,000 clones, with roughly 84% as singletons. The source was PBMCs, collected before any cancer treatment. Receptors originate from a man aged 35 to 69 with stage II lung adenocarcinoma.

The chain couples TRBV4-2 to TRBJ1-3; D is unclear. The length of the CDR3 is 16 residues. Germline-derived CDR1 and CDR2 are LGHNA and YNFKEQ. Trimming cost V 0 bases and J 4 bases, with 13 bases left between them. As DNA, the CDR3 is TGTGCCAGCAGCCAAGATATGGGAGGAACGGGAAACACCATATATTTT. It translates to CASSQDMGGTGNTIYF.

The V call is TRBV7-9, the J call TRBJ2-2; 8 bases map to TRBD1. With V trimmed by 5 bases and J by 7 bases, 6 bases remained unmatched. Germline V CDR1 and CDR2: SEHNR, FQNEAQ (reference sequence). CDR3 length: 14 residues. CDR3 loop: CASSPGQGFGELFF. The CDR3 coding sequence is TGTGCCAGCAGCCCAGGACAGGGTTTCGGGGAGCTGTTTTTT. Looking up the rest from reference TRBV7-9 and TRBJ2-2 gives the full variable domain: DTGVSQNPRHKITKRGQNVTFRCDPISEHNRLYWYRQTLGQGPEFLTYFQNEAQLEKSRLLSDRFSAERPKGSFSTLEIQRTEQGDSAMYLCASSPGQGFGELFFGEGSRLTVL.

This chain connects TRBV30 to TRBJ1-1; D is possibly TRBD1 (5 bases). CDR3 length: 12 amino acids. V was trimmed by 2 bases and J by 7 bases, leaving 11 bases between them. The germline V gene encodes CDR1 GTSNPN and CDR2 SVGIG (reference sequence). The chain's CDR3 is CAWSTQGFEAFF. The CDR3 DNA reads as TGTGCCTGGAGTACCCAGGGATTTGAAGCTTTCTTT.

V gene TRBV6-5 combines with J gene TRBJ1-3; D gene ambiguous. The V gene's germline CDR1 is MNHEY and CDR2 SVGAGI. V shed 0 bases and J shed 4 bases, with 10 bases lying between them. CDR3 length: 15 residues. In DNA, the CDR3 is TGTGCCAGCAGTTACTCGAGAGGGCAGGGAAACACCATATATTTT. Translated, it gives CASSYSRGQGNTIYF.

The J gene is TRBJ2-7, the V gene TRBV11-3; 8 bases agree with TRBD1. Germline CDR1 SGHNT, CDR2 YENEEA. The ends lost 1 base at V and 0 bases at J; junction bases unmatched: 5. The CDR3 totals 16 residues. In nucleotides, the CDR3 is TGTGCCAGCAGCTTAGGGTGGACAGGGAACTCCTACGAGCAGTACTTC. Encoded protein: CASSLGWTGNSYEQYF.

The chain employs TRBV19 and TRBJ2-3; TRBD2 might be the D (6 bases). V lost 3 bases and J 5 bases, leaving 6 bases between the germline ends. CDR1 LNHDA and CDR2 SQIVND come from the germline V gene (reference sequence). The CDR3 sequence is 12 residues long. The CDR3 here is CASSMGGDTQYF. CDR3 nucleotides: TGTGCCAGTAGTATGGGAGGAGATACGCAGTATTTT.

This clone was counted only a few times. The chain couples TRBV30 to TRBJ1-2; D unclear. The CDR3 is 11 amino acids. Germline CDR1 and CDR2: GTSNPN and SVGIG (reference sequence). The V gene lost 1 base and the J gene lost 2 bases, with 2 bases spanning the gap. As DNA, the CDR3 is TGTGCCTGGAGTGGGAACTATGGCTACACCTTC. Its protein product is CAWSGNYGYTF. Using reference TRBV30 and TRBJ1-2 for the parts outside the CDR3, the full variable domain is SQTIHQWPATLVQPVGSPLSLECTVEGTSNPNLYWYRQAAGRGLQLLFYSVGIGQISSEVPQNLSASRPQDRQFILSSKKLLLSDSGFYLCAWSGNYGYTFGSGTRLTVV.

This clone was seen once. The rearrangement uses TRBV6-1 and TRBJ2-5; possibly TRBD1 or TRBD2 for D (6 bases each). V lost 7 bases and J lost 3, with 15 bases in between. The CDR3 runs 14 residues. CDR1 and CDR2 from the germline V gene are MNHNS and SASEGT. The CDR3 spells CASTHLGGEETQYF. For the CDR3, the DNA is TGTGCCAGCACCCACTTGGGGGGCGAAGAGACCCAGTACTTC.

The rearrangement uses TRBV30 and TRBJ1-3, with D uncertain. Trimming stripped 1 base from V and 0 bases from J, with 7 bases between. The CDR3 extends over 14 amino acids. Looked up from germline, CDR1 is GTSNPN and CDR2 is SVGIG (reference sequence). This CDR3 is CAWSGQISGNTIYF. In DNA form, the CDR3 reads TGTGCCTGGAGTGGCCAGATCTCTGGAAACACCATATATTTT.

The chain carries TRBV5-8 and TRBJ1-2; D is possibly TRBD1 (5 bases). The CDR3 is 13 residues long. The V end was cut by 0 bases, the J end by 6 bases, with 9 bases between. Germline loops: CDR1 SGHTS, CDR2 YDEGEE. The CDR3 loop is CASSLGRGDGYTF. The CDR3 DNA reads as TGTGCCAGCAGCTTGGGTCGAGGGGATGGCTACACCTTC.

The rearrangement joins TRBV5-4 to TRBJ2-5; D is possibly TRBD2 (5 bases). V was clipped by 6 bases and J by 5 bases, with 17 bases between them. The CDR3 consists of 14 residues. CDR1 SGHNT and CDR2 YYREEE come from the germline V gene (reference sequence). The chain's CDR3 is CASTPEVGKETQYF. The CDR3 coding sequence is TGTGCCAGCACCCCGGAGGTAGGGAAGGAGACCCAGTACTTC.

This sequence joins TRBV19 and TRBJ2-7, with D perhaps matching TRBD1 or TRBD2 (6 bases each). The CDR3 has 13 residues. Trimming took off 4 bases at V and 3 bases at J, with 10 bases between the two ends. Germline V gene data show CDR1 as LNHDA and CDR2 as SQIVND (reference sequence). The CDR3 DNA is TGTGCCAGTAGTACGGGGGCCGACTACGAGCAGTACTTC. It is translated as CASSTGADYEQYF.

The rearrangement joins TRBV5-1 to TRBJ2-1; D is unresolved. The germline CDR1 and CDR2 sequences are SGHRS and YFSETQ. Trimming pared 0 bases from V and 10 bases from J, leaving 14 bases between. The CDR3 spans 14 residues. In DNA, the CDR3 is TGCGCCAGCAGCTTGGGACCCCCTAATCCCGAGCAGTTCTTC. It yields the protein CASSLGPPNPEQFF.

The V and J genes are TRBV27 and TRBJ2-1; D is unresolved. V dropped 5 bases and J dropped 2 bases, with 7 bases sitting between them. The germline V gene encodes CDR1 MNHEY and CDR2 SMNVEV (reference sequence). The CDR3 is 13 amino acids. The CDR3 is CASSPPPYNEQFF. CDR3 DNA: TGTGCCAGCAGTCCACCGCCCTACAATGAGCAGTTCTTC.

This clone was recorded only once. The gene calls are TRBV5-1 and TRBJ2-4, with D perhaps matching TRBD1 (6 bases). CDR3 length: 15 residues. V was cut by 4 bases and J by 2 bases, with 13 bases left in between. Per germline, CDR1 SGHRS and CDR2 YFSETQ. The CDR3 coding sequence is TGCGCCAGCAGCCCAGGGGATTTGACCAAAAACATTCAGTACTTC. It encodes CASSPGDLTKNIQYF.

The J gene is TRBJ2-1, the V gene TRBV27; a possible D gene is TRBD1 (5 bases). Germline CDR1 is MNHEY and CDR2 is SMNVEV (reference sequence). The CDR3 extends over 16 amino acids. V was pared by 5 bases and J by 0 bases, with 14 bases between. CDR3 amino acids: CASSSRALSSYNEQFF. The DNA for the CDR3 is TGTGCCAGCAGTAGCAGGGCCCTCAGCTCCTACAATGAGCAGTTCTTC.